Sequencing of this TCR beta chain was carried out in a study of immune evolution from preneoplasia to lung adenocarcinoma (TCRdb year 2021). General notes on the study: The study combined immune gene expression, TCR sequencing and multiplex immunofluorescence to profile immune contexture across lung adenocarcinoma precursors and invasive adenocarcinoma. According to the study, about a hundred samples went through TCR sequencing. The sample size depended on which specimens were available, not on a prior power calculation. The TCR sequencing data were obtained from about 51 patients. A total of some 55 patients with pulmonary nodules who underwent surgical resection were included in the overall cohort. The immune data were integrated with whole exome sequencing and methylation data obtained from the same cohort of nodules. Resected precursor lesions (AAH, AIS, MIA) and invasive adenocarcinomas were compared against paired morphologically normal lung tissue. POLYSOLVER was used to infer class I HLA alleles from exome data, and LOHHLA was used to detect allele-specific HLA loss. Beyond this particular receptor, the publication reports: Because all patients came from Japan and China, whether the findings apply to Western populations was uncertain. The findings rested on association rather than direct causation, and larger cohorts with long-term follow-up and longitudinal biopsies were considered necessary. Clonality was highest in normal lung, while later-stage lesions appeared to have lower clonality but higher T cell density and diversity. Normal lung had the highest top T cell clone frequencies, and these frequencies appeared to fall progressively from AAH through AIS, MIA and invasive adenocarcinoma.

The immunoSEQ hsTCRbeta Kit was used to sequence TCR beta CDR3 regions from DNA. The paper's processing steps were these. TCR sequencing data were analysed with the ImmunoSEQ Analyzer. T cell clonality was defined as 1 minus Pielou's evenness, calculated on productive rearrangements. To measure T cell diversity, the inverse Simpson index was applied to productive templates. T cell density was TCR beta template counts normalized to usable DNA, estimated by amplifying and sequencing housekeeping genes. Two-sided Kruskal-Wallis tests were used to compare TCR metrics between histologic stages. The source is immuneACCESS, and TCRdb retained only in-frame sequences with V and J called. Part of the clones is not carried over; for the studies checked, unresolved V genes explain less than half of this, and the remainder is unexplained. V, J and clone size reflect that table, while D and trimming were determined from the DNA. The sample table contains around 10,000 clones; only one count was recorded for around 75% of them. The ten largest account for 25% to 35% of the sample.

The patients had resection in Japan or China between the mid-2010s and the late 2010s. Two lung cancer pathologists independently confirmed the histologic diagnosis of each case on H&E slides. FFPE tissue was used for DNA isolation with the AllPrep DNA/RNA FFPE Kit. For this clone: Its antigen is unknown. Base qualities are not recorded, but no much larger clone differs from it by a single base.

According to the germline V gene (reference sequence), CDR1 reads GTSNPN and CDR2 reads SVGIG. The V end gives up 1 base and the J end 7 bases, leaving 11 bases in the junction not matched to a gene. The CDR3 spans 16 residues, from the cysteine through the phenylalanine. Only CDR3 DNA is held: 48 bases, read in frame from base 1. The sequenced sample consisted of FFPE normal lung tissue adjacent to the tumor. The rearrangement joined TRBV30 to TRBJ1-5; 9 bases in between match TRBD1. This TCR was sampled from a person in their sixties with lung adenocarcinoma. Some clones in this sample may be carry-over from other donors' samples. Here is the DNA: TGTGCCTGGAGTGCCCGGACAGGGGCGACTCGGCAGCCCCAGCATTTT. This yields the protein CAWSARTGATRQPQHF.